This TCR beta chain was sequenced in a study of human T cells and chemical hapten exposure. Trimming took 1 base from V and 6 from J, leaving 18 bases between them. The CDR3 covers 15 residues. Germline CDR1 is SQVTM and CDR2 is ANQGSEA. Total RNA was extracted from unfractionated whole blood. Comment on this clonotype: Its antigen is currently unknown.

Study-level findings and limits: There was no change with DPC sensitization in TCRs above 1 in 1000 frequency.

TCRdb called the 5' RACE reads again in MiXCR, with one record for every CDR3 protein. This sample has approximately 80,000 distinct CDR3 sequences, with approximately 16% found just once. The chain is built from TRBV29-1 and TRBJ1-2; TRBD1 might be the D (6 bases). The TCR was taken from a female donor in good health. The CDR3 coding sequence is TGCAGCGTTGAAGGGCAACAGGGAGGGGGGAATGGCTACACCTTC. Its protein is CSVEGQQGGGNGYTF.